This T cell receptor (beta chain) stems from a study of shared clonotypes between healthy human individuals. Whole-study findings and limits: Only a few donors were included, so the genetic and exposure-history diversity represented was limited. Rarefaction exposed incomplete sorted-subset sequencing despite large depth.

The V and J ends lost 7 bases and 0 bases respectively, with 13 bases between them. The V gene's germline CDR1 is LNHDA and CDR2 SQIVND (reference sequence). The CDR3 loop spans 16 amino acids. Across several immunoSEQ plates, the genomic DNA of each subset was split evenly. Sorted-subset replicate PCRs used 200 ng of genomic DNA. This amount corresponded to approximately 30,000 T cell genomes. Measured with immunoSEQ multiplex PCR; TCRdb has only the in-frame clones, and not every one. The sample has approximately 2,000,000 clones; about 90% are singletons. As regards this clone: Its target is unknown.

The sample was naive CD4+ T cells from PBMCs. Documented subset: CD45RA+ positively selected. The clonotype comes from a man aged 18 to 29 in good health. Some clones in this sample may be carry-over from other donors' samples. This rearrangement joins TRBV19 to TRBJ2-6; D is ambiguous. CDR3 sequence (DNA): TGTGCCAGTAAAAGGACGTTGCCCTCTGGGGCCAACGTCCTGACTTTC. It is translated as CASKRTLPSGANVLTF.